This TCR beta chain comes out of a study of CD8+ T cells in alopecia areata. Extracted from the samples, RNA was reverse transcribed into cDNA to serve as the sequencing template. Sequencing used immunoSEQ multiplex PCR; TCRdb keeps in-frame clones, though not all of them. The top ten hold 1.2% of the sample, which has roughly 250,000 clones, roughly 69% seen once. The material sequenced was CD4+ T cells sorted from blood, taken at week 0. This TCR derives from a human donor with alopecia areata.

Here the CDR3 reads CASSMVFASVETQYF. The CDR3 nucleotides read TGTGCCAGTAGTATGGTGTTCGCTTCCGTCGAGACCCAGTACTTC. The J gene is TRBJ2-5, the V gene TRBV19; no definite D call. V was shortened by 3 bases and J by 5 bases, with 16 bases between the two germline ends. Germline lookup yields CDR1 LNHDA and CDR2 SQIVND (reference sequence). There are 15 residues in the CDR3.